The 13 T cell receptor beta chains presented below share a single source sample, sequenced in a study of blood T cell repertoires in COVID-19. Generated by immunoSEQ multiplex PCR, the TCRdb table keeps only in-frame clones and is missing some. The top ten clones hold approximately 3.6% of a sample with 250,000 to 300,000 clones, around 81% of them seen once. Sequencing was done on a sample of PBMCs or T cells enriched from blood (not recorded which). These receptors all stem from a man aged 50-60 years who had recovered from COVID-19.

This clone appeared a few times. The chain is built from TRBV2 and TRBJ1-1; 11 positions match TRBD1. V was clipped by 6 bases and J by 4 bases; unmatched bases: 7. The CDR3 is made up of 15 amino acids. Germline CDR1 is SNHLY and CDR2 is FYNNEI. CDR3 sequence: CASRGTGGVITEAFF. In DNA form, the CDR3 reads TGTGCCAGCAGAGGGACAGGGGGGGTGATCACTGAAGCTTTCTTT.

The chain carries TRBV10-3 and TRBJ2-1; D is possibly TRBD2 (6 bases). CDR3 length: 16 amino acids. V lost 7 bases and J lost 3, with 19 bases in between. Germline V gene data show CDR1 as ENHRY and CDR2 as SYGVKD. CDR3: CAITDLGGMGYNEQFF. As DNA, the CDR3 is TGTGCCATCACTGACCTAGGCGGGATGGGCTACAATGAGCAGTTCTTC.

J is TRBJ1-6 and V is TRBV9; the D gene is possibly TRBD1 (6 bases). V dropped 0 bases and J dropped 8 bases, with 15 bases sitting between them. There are 16 residues in the CDR3. Germline CDR1 reads SGDLS; CDR2 reads YYNGEE. CDR3 sequence: CASSVADGTSYSPLHF. The CDR3 DNA reads as TGTGCCAGCAGCGTAGCTGATGGGACAAGCTATTCACCCCTCCACTTT.

A single count supports this clone. This rearrangement joins TRBV11-2 to TRBJ2-3; 12 nucleotides agree with TRBD2. CDR1 and CDR2 (germline): SGHAT, FQNNGV. Losses at the gene ends were 5 bases for V and 7 bases for J; bases not matched to a gene: 7. The CDR3 is made up of 15 amino acids. The DNA for the CDR3 is TGTGCCAGCAGCCCTAGCGGGGGGGCTAGGAATACGCAGTATTTT. Amino acid sequence: CASSPSGGARNTQYF.

This chain uses TRBV3-1 (or the pseudogene TRBV3-2) with TRBJ2-4, with D maybe TRBD2 (5 bases). The V and J ends lost 0 bases and 1 base respectively, with 10 bases between them. The germline CDR1 and CDR2 sequences are LGHDT and YNNKEL (reference sequence). The CDR3 extends over 16 amino acids. In DNA form, the CDR3 reads TGTGCCAGCAGCCAAGAGGGAGTAATGGCCAAAAACATTCAGTACTTC. Its translation is CASSQEGVMAKNIQYF.

J is TRBJ2-1 and V is TRBV27; 15 nucleotides line up with TRBD2. CDR1 and CDR2 (germline): MNHEY, SMNVEV (reference sequence). Trimming at V came to 5 bases and at J to 4 bases, leaving 9 bases not matched to a gene. The CDR3 runs 18 residues. The CDR3 loop reads CASSLGLAGGSLYNEQFF. DNA of the CDR3: TGTGCCAGCAGTCTCGGACTAGCGGGGGGGTCCTTGTACAATGAGCAGTTCTTC.

In this sample, this clone turned up a few times. This chain links TRBV10-3 with TRBJ1-2; TRBD1 agrees at 7 bases. CDR1 is ENHRY and CDR2 is SYGVKD in the germline V gene. The ends lost 10 bases at V and 1 base at J; junction bases unmatched: 9. The CDR3 has 14 residues. CDR3 coding DNA: TGTGCCACCTACATAGGGGACAGTAACTATGGCTACACCTTC. Translation: CATYIGDSNYGYTF.

The table lists this clone with a few counts. This chain links TRBV7-9 with TRBJ2-5; 7 bases line up with TRBD1. The length of the CDR3 is 14 residues. CDR1 is SEHNR, CDR2 FQNEAQ, per germline (reference sequence). V shed 6 bases, J shed 1 base, and the junction held 5 bases outside the gene matches. For the CDR3, the DNA is TGTGCCAGCAGGCACAGGGGACCCCAAGAGACCCAGTACTTC. It yields the protein CASRHRGPQETQYF.

The chain uses TRBV19 and TRBJ2-5, with 7 bases aligning to TRBD2. Germline trimming cut 1 base from V and 1 base from J; bases unmatched to any gene: 12. Germline V lookup: CDR1 LNHDA, CDR2 SQIVND (reference sequence). The CDR3 is made up of 18 amino acids. The CDR3 loop is CASSIGVTGGSAQETQYF. The CDR3, as DNA: TGTGCCAGTAGTATAGGGGTGACGGGAGGTTCGGCCCAAGAGACCCAGTACTTC.

V is TRBV18 and J is TRBJ1-2, with 8 bases matching TRBD1. The junction had 13 bases not matched to a gene; V was cut back by 3 bases and J by 7 bases. Germline assignment: CDR1 KGHSH and CDR2 LQKENI. CDR3 length: 16 amino acids. The CDR3, as DNA: TGTGCCAGCTCACCCGGACAGGGAAATCTTGTCGTTGGCTACACCTTC. The encoded protein is CASSPGQGNLVVGYTF.

The gene calls are TRBV10-1 and TRBJ2-1, with TRBD2 matching over 8 bases. The germline V gene has CDR1 WNHNN and CDR2 SYGVQD (reference sequence). The junction had 1 base not matched to a gene; V was cut back by 2 bases and J by 1 base. The CDR3 loop spans 15 amino acids. CDR3 DNA sequence: TGCGCCAGCAGTGAGGCGGGGGGTTCCTACAATGAGCAGTTCTTC. Its protein is CASSEAGGSYNEQFF.

This clone appeared a single time. The chain couples TRBV28 to TRBJ2-1; D possibly corresponds to TRBD2 (6 bases). Trimming shortened V by 2 bases and J by 7 bases, and 9 bases separated the two germline ends. The CDR3 spans 13 residues. The V gene's germline CDR1 is MDHEN and CDR2 SYDVKM. CDR3 DNA: TGTGCCAGCAGTTTACGGGGGTTAAATGAGCAGTTCTTC. This translates into CASSLRGLNEQFF.

The CDR3 DNA follows: TGTGCCAGCAGCCTCAGGGGGCAGTATGGCTACACCTTC. Protein sequence: CASSLRGQYGYTF. The chain is built from TRBV14 and TRBJ1-2; 8 bases are a match to TRBD1. The CDR3 extends over 13 amino acids. The trim removed 4 bases at V and 5 bases at J, leaving 3 bases unmatched. Germline V gene sequence: CDR1 SGHDN, CDR2 FVKESK.